This T cell receptor (beta chain) was captured in a study of CD8+ T cells in alopecia areata. Study observations and caveats: Scalp lesions, especially in alopecia totalis/universalis, had higher clonality than normal scalp. TCR sharing was clearer in mice than between patients, perhaps partly owing to patient HLA diversity.

Reverse transcribed after extraction, RNA yielded cDNA as the sequencing template. Profiled with immunoSEQ multiplex PCR; TCRdb holds only in-frame clones, not every one. The repertoire holds about 37,000 clones, with more than 50% as singletons. Concerning this clone itself: What it binds is unknown.

For a few of the biomarker-study patients, the CD4+ cells were further sorted so as to obtain CD25+CD127- cells. Collection of lesional scalp punch biopsies and peripheral blood was performed in alopecia areata patients. The sequencing input was CD4+ Tregs sorted from blood. This sequence was found in a human donor with alopecia areata.

Written as DNA, the CDR3 is TGTGCCAGCAGCCCACAGACAGGGTTCACAGATACGCAGTATTTT. This sequence encodes CASSPQTGFTDTQYF. The genes are TRBV7-3 and TRBJ2-3, with 7 bases lining up with TRBD1. The junction had 7 bases not matched to a gene; V was cut back by 5 bases and J by 2 bases. In germline, CDR1 is SGHTA, CDR2 FQGTGA. This CDR3 has 15 amino acids.